This TCR beta chain was observed in a study of T cell responses to AZD1222 COVID-19 vaccine. Study results and caveats: Only after the peak T cell response were repertoires sampled.

Germline assignment: CDR1 MNHEY and CDR2 SVGAGI. Trimming stripped 2 bases from V and 7 bases from J, with 12 bases between. The CDR3 is 15 amino acids. Profiling relied on immunoSEQ multiplex PCR, and the TCRdb table lists in-frame clones only, not all of them. The sample has some 100,000 clones, 80% to 90% seen once. With respect to this clone: What it recognizes is unknown.

This material consisted of peripheral blood, taken 28 days after the second AZD1222 dose. This rearrangement joins TRBV6-5 to TRBJ1-6; D is ambiguous. The sequence was collected from an adult who received the AZD1222 COVID-19 vaccine. CDR3 sequence (DNA): TGTGCCAGCAGTTACGATCGGCGGAACAATTCACCCCTCCACTTT. Translated: CASSYDRRNNSPLHF.